Reported below is one T cell receptor (beta chain). In this sample, this clonotype turned up a few times. The antigen it binds to is not known. The input lacks base qualities; no much larger clone sits a single base away. Sequencing was performed on an Illumina HiSeq 1500. TCRdb reprocessing: public reads trimmed at Q25 with fastp, clones called with MiXCR, in-frame beta chains kept. Rows merge per CDR3 protein into single entries with the most common DNA and genes. The sample table lists approximately 74,000 distinct CDR3 sequences, roughly 39% of them with a count of one. In total, the top ten clones hold more than 80% of the sample. Reading the label with the study, this specimen's treatment or condition is: in vitro stimulation with specific CMV peptide epitopes to enrich CMV-specific T cells. This sample is part of a study of T cell repertoires in cytomegalovirus infection (dated by TCRdb to about 2019). A note on the overall study: Alongside well-studied HLA-B-restricted epitopes, the peptide stimulations were aimed at recently identified HLA-C-restricted CMV epitopes, whose presentation resists viral immunomodulation. Donor HLA type was relevant to the analysis, because carriage of CMV infection together with the matching HLA type was indicated by public TCR beta signatures.

The cysteine opens and the phenylalanine closes a CDR3 of 16 amino acids. Here the CDR3 DNA is all that survives: 48 bases in frame from base 1. Trimming costs V 5 bases and J 2 bases, and their ends lie 19 bases apart. Study-wide conclusions, independent of this receptor: Cumulative frequency of public TCR beta family members discriminated carriers of CMV infection plus the relevant HLA type in this cohort and an independent approximately 370-donor cohort. In the ex vivo response, HLA-C-restricted CMV-specific TCR beta clonotypes were dominant, and in two of eight donors the single most frequent clonotype came from this HLA-C-restricted group.

This chain joins TRBV12-3 or TRBV12-4 to TRBJ2-7; the D region possibly corresponds to TRBD1 (6 bases align). The sequencing used CD8+ T cells from cultured PBMCs, collected from culture after CMV antigen stimulation. The TCR originated in a human donor in good health (CMV status not recorded). Some clones in this sample may be carry-over from other donors' samples. The DNA is as follows: TGTGCCAGCAGTCATGCGGACAGCCCTGACGCCTACGAGCAGTACTTC. It encodes CASSHADSPDAYEQYF.